A selection of T cell receptor beta chains follows, all from one sample in a study of cytomegalovirus exposure and HLA in healthy donors. Using immunoSEQ multiplex PCR, the repertoire was profiled, and TCRdb retains in-frame clones only, with some absent. In the table there are some 130,000 clones, approximately 84% of which are singletons. Input material: PBMCs. These receptors were taken from a man aged 25 to 45 in good health and CMV-seropositive. Both conserved end residues are part of each CDR3. A D gene is named only where the DNA matches it firmly. Expanded clones get a size class; other rows say once, few or many, or leave the size out.

TRBV29-1	-	TRBD1	TRBJ2-7	CSVSTGARDWQYF	TGCAGCGTTTCAACAGGGGCGAGGGATTGGCAGTACTTC
TRBV7-6	-	-	TRBJ1-2	CASSLDPGNYGYTF	TGTGCCAGCAGCTTAGATCCAGGGAACTATGGCTACACCTTC
TRBV4-2	-	TRBD2	TRBJ2-4	CASSRGLAEAGKNIQYF	TGTGCCAGCAGCCGGGGACTAGCGGAGGCGGGCAAAAACATTCAGTACTTC
TRBV30	once	TRBD1	TRBJ1-5	CALLSGTGGSMGNQPQHF	TGTGCCTTGTTATCCGGGACAGGGGGCTCGATGGGCAATCAGCCCCAGCATTTT
TRBV27	-	-	TRBJ2-7	CASSVRGGAYEQYF	TGTGCCAGCAGTGTCCGAGGGGGGGCCTACGAGCAGTACTTC
TRBV5-1	once	TRBD2	TRBJ2-1	CASSLRFLAGGDNEQFF	TGCGCCAGCAGCTTGAGGTTCCTAGCGGGAGGGGACAATGAGCAGTTCTTC
TRBV10-3	-	-	TRBJ2-1	CAISEGEQPVYKQFF	TGTGCCATCAGCGAAGGGGAACAGCCGGTCTATAAGCAGTTCTTC
TRBV2	-	-	TRBJ1-1	CASPTVDLAEAFF	TGTGCCAGCCCTACAGTGGACTTAGCTGAAGCTTTCTTT
TRBV5-4	-	TRBD2	TRBJ2-2	CASSRDYLNTGELFF	TGTGCCAGCAGTCGGGACTACTTAAACACCGGGGAGCTGTTTTTT
TRBV7-9	-	TRBD2	TRBJ2-7	CASSSDSGSVSYEQYF	TGTGCCAGCAGCTCGGATAGCGGGAGTGTTAGCTACGAGCAGTACTTC
TRBV11-2	-	-	TRBJ2-7	CASSPPTSSYEQYF	TGTGCCAGCAGCCCCCCGACTAGCTCCTACGAGCAGTACTTC
TRBV14	-	-	TRBJ2-2	CASSPYPGVFNTGELFF	TGTGCCAGCAGCCCCTACCCAGGGGTTTTTAACACCGGGGAGCTGTTTTTT
TRBV7-2	-	-	TRBJ1-1	CASSLGYGTEAFF	TGTGCCAGCAGCTTAGGCTACGGCACTGAAGCTTTCTTT
TRBV7-9	-	-	TRBJ2-4	CASSTHRDRENIQYF	TGTGCCAGCAGCACCCACAGGGATCGAGAAAACATTCAGTACTTC
TRBV19	-	-	TRBJ2-5	CASRVRDQETQYF	TGTGCCAGTAGGGTCAGGGACCAAGAGACCCAGTACTTC
TRBV2	-	TRBD2	TRBJ2-1	CASSEVASGVLDEQFF	TGTGCCAGCAGTGAAGTCGCTAGCGGGGTTCTTGATGAGCAGTTCTTC
TRBV6-5	-	-	TRBJ2-3	CASANRNTQYF	TGTGCCAGCGCAAACAGGAATACGCAGTATTTT
TRBV7-9	-	-	TRBJ1-2	CASSLELRGPTYGYTF	TGTGCCAGCAGCTTAGAGTTGCGGGGGCCAACGTATGGCTACACCTTC
TRBV5-1	-	TRBD1	TRBJ1-4	CASSLGQGSEKLFF	TGCGCCAGCAGCTTGGGACAGGGAAGTGAAAAACTGTTTTTT
TRBV7-2	once	TRBD2	TRBJ2-7	CASSLASSGLSYEQYF	TGTGCCAGCAGCTTAGCGTCTAGCGGACTCTCCTACGAGCAGTACTTC
TRBV2	once	TRBD1	TRBJ1-1	CASSPGRGRNTEAFF	TGTGCCAGCAGTCCCGGGAGGGGGCGGAACACTGAAGCTTTCTTT
TRBV30	-	TRBD1	TRBJ2-5	CAWEQGAQETQYF	TGTGCCTGGGAACAGGGGGCACAAGAGACCCAGTACTTC
TRBV27	-	TRBD1	TRBJ2-3	CASSSDRGVLSTDTQYF	TGTGCCAGCAGTTCGGACAGGGGAGTGTTGAGCACAGATACGCAGTATTTT
TRBV2	-	TRBD1	TRBJ2-7	CASTTGTGKRSPEQYF	TGTGCCAGTACCACCGGGACAGGTAAACGGTCCCCCGAGCAGTACTTC
TRBV7-8	-	-	TRBJ2-6	CASSLDSMGHTSGANVLTF	TGTGCCAGCAGCTTAGACTCTATGGGACATACCTCTGGGGCCAACGTCCTGACTTTC
TRBV6-5	-	TRBD1	TRBJ1-2	CASSPTGGKNGYTF	TGTGCCAGCAGTCCCACAGGGGGCAAGAATGGCTACACCTTC
TRBV10-2	once	-	TRBJ2-7	CASSPDSYEQYF	TGCGCCAGCAGCCCTGACAGCTACGAGCAGTACTTC
TRBV6-1	-	-	TRBJ1-3	CASSGQVTGNTIYF	TGTGCCAGCAGTGGACAGGTGACGGGAAACACCATATATTTT
TRBV11-1	few	TRBD1	TRBJ2-5	CASSTDREETQYF	TGTGCCAGCAGCACGGACAGGGAAGAGACCCAGTACTTC
TRBV4-1	-	TRBD1	TRBJ1-2	CASSQLGQGFGGYTF	TGCGCCAGCAGCCAACTGGGACAGGGATTCGGTGGCTACACCTTC
TRBV29-1	-	-	TRBJ1-1	CSVDEEEAFF	TGCAGCGTTGACGAGGAGGAAGCTTTCTTT
TRBV29-1	once	TRBD1	TRBJ2-7	CSVEGEGDEDRVNGEQYF	TGCAGCGTCGAAGGGGAAGGGGATGAGGACAGGGTGAATGGCGAGCAGTACTTC
TRBV5-1	-	TRBD1	TRBJ2-7	CASSSRTGALEQYF	TGCGCCAGCAGTTCTCGGACAGGGGCGCTCGAGCAGTACTTC
TRBV7-8	-	-	TRBJ2-7	CASSTNTGAYEQYF	TGTGCCAGCAGCACAAACACAGGTGCCTACGAGCAGTACTTC
TRBV11-2	-	TRBD1	TRBJ2-3	CASSPGTGFVTDTQYF	TGTGCCAGCAGCCCCGGGACAGGGTTTGTGACAGATACGCAGTATTTT
TRBV7-8	-	-	TRBJ1-1	CASSLASVLTEAFF	TGTGCCAGCAGCTTAGCCAGTGTGTTAACTGAAGCTTTCTTT
TRBV12-5	many	TRBD1	TRBJ2-7	CASGFDRGYEQYF	TGTGCTAGTGGTTTCGACAGGGGGTACGAGCAGTACTTC
TRBV6-5	few	-	TRBJ1-1	CASRTDTEAFF	TGTGCCAGCAGGACTGACACTGAAGCTTTCTTT
TRBV2	-	-	TRBJ1-5	CASSQGKGNQPQHF	TGTGCCAGCAGTCAGGGAAAGGGAAATCAGCCCCAGCATTTT
TRBV5-1	-	TRBD2	TRBJ2-5	CASSLRRTRDQETQYF	TGCGCCAGCAGCTTGAGGCGGACTAGGGACCAAGAGACCCAGTACTTC
TRBV18	-	-	TRBJ1-1	CASSEGGNTEAFF	TGTGCCAGCTCCGAGGGAGGGAACACTGAAGCTTTCTTT
TRBV29-1	-	-	TRBJ1-1	CSARGGRAEGGEAFF	TGCAGCGCTCGGGGGGGGCGCGCAGAAGGGGGTGAAGCTTTCTTT
TRBV5-6	-	-	TRBJ2-7	CASSLAGKTFSYEQYF	TGTGCCAGCAGCTTGGCGGGAAAGACTTTCTCCTACGAGCAGTACTTC
TRBV11-2	-	TRBD2	TRBJ2-3	CASSPGLAGPRNTQYF	TGTGCCAGCAGCCCGGGACTAGCGGGACCGAGGAATACGCAGTATTTT
TRBV6-1	-	-	TRBJ2-7	CASTLWRTSYEQYF	TGTGCCAGCACCCTCTGGCGGACATCCTACGAGCAGTACTTC
TRBV10-3	-	TRBD2	TRBJ2-3	CAIRTSGRADTQYF	TGTGCCATCAGGACTAGCGGGAGGGCAGATACGCAGTATTTT
TRBV25-1	-	TRBD1	TRBJ2-7	CASSGAGTGGSYEQYF	TGTGCCAGCAGTGGAGCCGGGACAGGGGGGTCCTACGAGCAGTACTTC
TRBV9	-	-	TRBJ2-2	CASSVFGGLTNTGELFF	TGTGCCAGCAGCGTATTCGGGGGGCTAACGAACACCGGGGAGCTGTTTTTT
TRBV5-4	-	-	TRBJ1-2	CASTNSGYGYTF	TGTGCCAGCACCAATTCGGGTTATGGCTACACCTTC
TRBV30	-	-	TRBJ1-5	CAWTPGQGPFQPQHF	TGTGCCTGGACCCCGGGTCAGGGGCCTTTTCAGCCCCAGCATTTT
TRBV7-2	-	-	TRBJ2-3	CASSLAGVDTQYF	TGTGCCAGCAGCTTGGCAGGGGTTGATACGCAGTATTTT